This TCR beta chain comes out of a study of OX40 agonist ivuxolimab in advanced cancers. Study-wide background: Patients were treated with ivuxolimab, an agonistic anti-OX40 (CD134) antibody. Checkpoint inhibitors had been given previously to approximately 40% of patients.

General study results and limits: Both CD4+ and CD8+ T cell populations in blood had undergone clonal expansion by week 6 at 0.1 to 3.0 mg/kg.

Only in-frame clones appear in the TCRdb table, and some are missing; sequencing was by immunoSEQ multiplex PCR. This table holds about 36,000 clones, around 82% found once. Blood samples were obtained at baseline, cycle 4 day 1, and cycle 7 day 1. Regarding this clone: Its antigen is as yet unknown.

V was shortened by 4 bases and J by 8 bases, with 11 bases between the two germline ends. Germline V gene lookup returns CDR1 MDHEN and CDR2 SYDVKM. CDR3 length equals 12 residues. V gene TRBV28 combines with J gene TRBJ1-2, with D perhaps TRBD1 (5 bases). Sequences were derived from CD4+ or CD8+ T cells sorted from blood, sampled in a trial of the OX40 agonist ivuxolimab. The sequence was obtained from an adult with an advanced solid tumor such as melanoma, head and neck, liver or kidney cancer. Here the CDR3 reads CASSSGNWGYTF. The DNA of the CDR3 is TGTGCCAGCAGTTCAGGGAATTGGGGCTACACCTTC.